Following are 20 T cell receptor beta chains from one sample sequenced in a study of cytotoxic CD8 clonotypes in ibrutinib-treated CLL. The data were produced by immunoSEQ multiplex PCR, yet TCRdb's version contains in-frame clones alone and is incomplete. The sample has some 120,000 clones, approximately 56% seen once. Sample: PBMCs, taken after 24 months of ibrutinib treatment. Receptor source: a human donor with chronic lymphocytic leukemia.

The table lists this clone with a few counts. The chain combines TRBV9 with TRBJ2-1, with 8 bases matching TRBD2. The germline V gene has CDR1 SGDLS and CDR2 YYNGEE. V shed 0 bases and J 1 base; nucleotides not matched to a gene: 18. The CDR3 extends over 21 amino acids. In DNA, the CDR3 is TGTGCCAGCAGCGTAGTCGAGCGGGGGTTGTATCGGGACGGGTCCTACAATGAGCAGTTCTTC. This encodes CASSVVERGLYRDGSYNEQFF.

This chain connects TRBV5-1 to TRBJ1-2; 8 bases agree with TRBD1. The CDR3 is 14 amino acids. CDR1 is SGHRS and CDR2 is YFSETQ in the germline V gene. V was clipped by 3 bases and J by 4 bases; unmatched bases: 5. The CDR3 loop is CASSSVDRGYGYTF. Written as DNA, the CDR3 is TGCGCCAGCAGCTCCGTAGACAGGGGCTATGGCTACACCTTC.

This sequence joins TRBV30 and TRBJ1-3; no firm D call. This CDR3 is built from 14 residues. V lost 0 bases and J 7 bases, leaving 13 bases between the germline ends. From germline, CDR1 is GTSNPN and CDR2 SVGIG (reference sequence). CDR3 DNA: TGTGCCTGGAGTGTACCCGGGGTTGCGAACACCATATATTTT. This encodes CAWSVPGVANTIYF.

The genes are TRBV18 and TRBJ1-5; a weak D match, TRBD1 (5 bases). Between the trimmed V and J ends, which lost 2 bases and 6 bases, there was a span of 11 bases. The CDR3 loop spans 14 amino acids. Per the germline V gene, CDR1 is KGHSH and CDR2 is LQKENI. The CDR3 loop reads CASSPVRGVQPQHF. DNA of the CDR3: TGTGCCAGCTCACCAGTGAGGGGTGTTCAGCCCCAGCATTTT.

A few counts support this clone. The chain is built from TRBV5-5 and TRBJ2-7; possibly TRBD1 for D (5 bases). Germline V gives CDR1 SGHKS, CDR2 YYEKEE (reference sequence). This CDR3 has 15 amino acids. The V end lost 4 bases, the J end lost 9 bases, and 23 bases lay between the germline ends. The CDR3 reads CASSPEQAAVTMQYF. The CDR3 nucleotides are TGTGCCAGCAGCCCTGAACAGGCCGCCGTGACGATGCAGTACTTC.

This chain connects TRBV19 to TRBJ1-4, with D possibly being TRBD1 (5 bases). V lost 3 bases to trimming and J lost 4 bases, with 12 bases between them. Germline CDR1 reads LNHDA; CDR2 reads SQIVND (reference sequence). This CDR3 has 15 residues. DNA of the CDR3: TGTGCCAGTAGTATTACGACAGACAATAATGAAAAACTGTTTTTT. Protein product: CASSITTDNNEKLFF. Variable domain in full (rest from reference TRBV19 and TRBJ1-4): DGGITQSPKYLFRKEGQNVTLSCEQNLNHDAMYWYRQDPGQGLRLIYYSQIVNDFQKGDIAEGYSVSREKKESFPLTVTSAQKNPTAFYLCASSITTDNNEKLFFGSGTQLSVL.

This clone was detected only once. In DNA, the CDR3 is TGTGCCAGCAGTGAATCTAACAGGGGTTATGGCTACACCTTC. Translating it yields CASSESNRGYGYTF. The chain uses TRBV25-1 and TRBJ1-2, with 7 bases identical to TRBD1. Germline V gene lookup returns CDR1 MGHDK and CDR2 SYGVNS. V lost 1 base to trimming and J lost 5 bases; unmatched junction nucleotides: 4. The CDR3 spans 14 residues.

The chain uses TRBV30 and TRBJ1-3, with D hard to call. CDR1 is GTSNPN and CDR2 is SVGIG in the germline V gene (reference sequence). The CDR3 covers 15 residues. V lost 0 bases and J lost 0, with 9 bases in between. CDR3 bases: TGTGCCTGGAGTGTACTTGGGAACTCTGGAAACACCATATATTTT. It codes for CAWSVLGNSGNTIYF.

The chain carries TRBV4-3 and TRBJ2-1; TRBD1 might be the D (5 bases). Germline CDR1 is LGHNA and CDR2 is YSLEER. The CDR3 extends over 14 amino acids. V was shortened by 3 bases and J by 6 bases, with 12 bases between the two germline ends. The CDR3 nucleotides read TGCGCCAGCAGCCAGGGGCTAGAGGTCAATGAGCAGTTCTTC. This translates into CASSQGLEVNEQFF.

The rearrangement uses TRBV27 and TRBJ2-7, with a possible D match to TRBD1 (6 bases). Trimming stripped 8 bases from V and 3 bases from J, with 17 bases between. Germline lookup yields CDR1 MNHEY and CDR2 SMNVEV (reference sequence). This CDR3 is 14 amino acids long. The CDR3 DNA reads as TGTGCCAGCGCTCTAAAGACAGGAAACTACGAGCAGTACTTC. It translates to CASALKTGNYEQYF.

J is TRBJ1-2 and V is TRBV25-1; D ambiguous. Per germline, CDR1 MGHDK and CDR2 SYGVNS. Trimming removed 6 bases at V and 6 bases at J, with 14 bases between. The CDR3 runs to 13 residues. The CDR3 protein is CASSSGSTHGYTF. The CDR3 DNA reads TGTGCCAGCAGCAGTGGTTCTACCCATGGCTACACCTTC.

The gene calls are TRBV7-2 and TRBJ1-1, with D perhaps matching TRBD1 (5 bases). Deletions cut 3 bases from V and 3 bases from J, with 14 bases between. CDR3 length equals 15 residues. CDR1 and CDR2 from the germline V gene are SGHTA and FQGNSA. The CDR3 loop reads CASSFSSSRDTEAFF. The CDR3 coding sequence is TGTGCCAGCAGCTTCTCCTCCTCCAGGGACACTGAAGCTTTCTTT.

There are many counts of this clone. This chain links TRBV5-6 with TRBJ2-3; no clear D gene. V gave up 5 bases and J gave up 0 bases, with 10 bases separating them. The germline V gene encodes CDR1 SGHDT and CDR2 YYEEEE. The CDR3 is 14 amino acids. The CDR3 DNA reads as TGTGCCAGCAGACTTCTGAGTAGCACAGATACGCAGTATTTT. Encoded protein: CASRLLSSTDTQYF.

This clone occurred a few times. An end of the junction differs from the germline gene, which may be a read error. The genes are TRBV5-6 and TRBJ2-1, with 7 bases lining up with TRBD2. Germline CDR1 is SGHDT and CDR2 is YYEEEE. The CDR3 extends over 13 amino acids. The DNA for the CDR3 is TGTGCCAGCAGCCACGACCGGACTAGTGAGGAGTTCTTC. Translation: CASSHDRTSEEFF.

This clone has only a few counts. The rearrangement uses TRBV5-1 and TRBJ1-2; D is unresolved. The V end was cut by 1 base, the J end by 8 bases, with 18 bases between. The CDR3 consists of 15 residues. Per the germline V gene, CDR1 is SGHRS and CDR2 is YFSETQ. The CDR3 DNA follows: TGCGCCAGCAGCTTGTCTGTTTCGGGCGAGTCAGGCTACACCTTC. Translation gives CASSLSVSGESGYTF.

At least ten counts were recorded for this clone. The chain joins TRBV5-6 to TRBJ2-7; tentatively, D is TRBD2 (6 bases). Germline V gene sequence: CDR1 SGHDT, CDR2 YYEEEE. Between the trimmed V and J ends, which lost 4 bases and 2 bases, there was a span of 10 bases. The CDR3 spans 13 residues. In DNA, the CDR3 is TGTGCCAGCAGCCGGGGGTCTACCTACGAGCAGTACTTC. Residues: CASSRGSTYEQYF. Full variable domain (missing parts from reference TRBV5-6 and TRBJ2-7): DAGVTQSPTHLIKTRGQQVTLRCSPKSGHDTVSWYQQALGQGPQFIFQYYEEEERQRGNFPDRFSGHQFPNYSSELNVNALLLGDSALYLCASSRGSTYEQYFGPGTRLTVT.

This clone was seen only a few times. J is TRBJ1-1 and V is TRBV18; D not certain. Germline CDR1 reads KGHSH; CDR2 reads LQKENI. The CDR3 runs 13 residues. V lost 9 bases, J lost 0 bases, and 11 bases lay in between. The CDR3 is CASYPSMNTEAFF. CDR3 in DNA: TGTGCCAGTTACCCTTCTATGAACACTGAAGCTTTCTTT.

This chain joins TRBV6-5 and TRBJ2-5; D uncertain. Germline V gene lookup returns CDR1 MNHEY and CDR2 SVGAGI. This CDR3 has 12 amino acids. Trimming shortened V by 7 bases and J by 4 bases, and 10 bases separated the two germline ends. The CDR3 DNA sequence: TGTGCCAGCACCCGGGCTGGAGAGACCCAGTACTTC. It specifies CASTRAGETQYF.

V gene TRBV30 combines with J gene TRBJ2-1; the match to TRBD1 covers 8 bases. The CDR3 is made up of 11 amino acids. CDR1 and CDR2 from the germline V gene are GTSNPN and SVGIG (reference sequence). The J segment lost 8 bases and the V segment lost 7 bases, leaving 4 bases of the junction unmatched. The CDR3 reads CASNRGYEQFF. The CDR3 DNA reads TGTGCCTCAAACAGGGGGTATGAGCAGTTCTTC. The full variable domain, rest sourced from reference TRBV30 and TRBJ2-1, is SQTIHQWPATLVQPVGSPLSLECTVEGTSNPNLYWYRQAAGRGLQLLFYSVGIGQISSEVPQNLSASRPQDRQFILSSKKLLLSDSGFYLCASNRGYEQFFGPGTRLTVL.

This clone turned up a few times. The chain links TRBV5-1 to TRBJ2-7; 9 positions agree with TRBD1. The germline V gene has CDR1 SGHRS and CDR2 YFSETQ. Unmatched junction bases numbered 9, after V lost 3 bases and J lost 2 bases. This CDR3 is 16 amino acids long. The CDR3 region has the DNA TGCGCCAGCAGCTCCGGGGGGACAGGGCGTACCTACGAGCAGTACTTC. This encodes CASSSGGTGRTYEQYF.